Shown below are 29 T cell receptor beta chains from a single sample sequenced in a study of shared clonotypes between healthy human individuals. The protocol was immunoSEQ multiplex PCR, while the TCRdb copy is restricted to in-frame clones and leaves out a portion. The sample includes approximately 530,000 clones, approximately 95% of them seen just once. The sequencing input was naive CD4+ T cells sorted from blood. The subset: CD45RA+ positively selected. These receptors originate from a woman aged 25 to 39 in good health.

V gene TRBV11-2 combines with J gene TRBJ1-3; the D is unclear. The CDR3 is made up of 15 amino acids. V shed 4 bases and J shed 4 bases, with 14 bases lying between them. Germline V lookup: CDR1 SGHAT, CDR2 FQNNGV. The CDR3 spells CASSSVRENGNTIYF. The CDR3 DNA is TGTGCCAGCAGCTCCGTCCGGGAGAACGGAAACACCATATATTTT.

The chain combines TRBV19 with TRBJ2-5; either TRBD1 or TRBD2 may fit D (5 bases each). CDR3 size: 13 residues. Trimming cost V 3 bases and J 2 bases, with 7 bases left between them. The germline V gene has CDR1 LNHDA and CDR2 SQIVND (reference sequence). CDR3 DNA sequence: TGTGCCAGTAGTATGGGGGTACAAGAGACCCAGTACTTC. Translation: CASSMGVQETQYF.

This sequence joins TRBV28 and TRBJ2-5, with a possible D match to TRBD2 (5 bases). Germline lookup yields CDR1 MDHEN and CDR2 SYDVKM. CDR3 size: 14 residues. V was pared by 5 bases and J by 7 bases, with 17 bases between. CDR3 nucleotides: TGTGCCAGCAGTCGAAAACTAGGGTCGGGGACCCAGTACTTC. The encoded protein is CASSRKLGSGTQYF.

The chain uses TRBV6-1 and TRBJ2-5; D is uncertain. With the DNA end fitting TRBJ2-7 better, the J assignment may be wrong. Per the germline V gene, CDR1 is MNHNS and CDR2 is SASEGT. The CDR3 length is 13 residues. Written as DNA, the CDR3 is TGTGCCAGCATGGCTTTCCTGGGGTACGAGCAGTACTTC. It specifies CASMAFLGYEQYF.

The chain uses TRBV28 and TRBJ1-4; D is unresolved. V was trimmed by 6 bases and J by 1 base, leaving 12 bases between them. CDR1 MDHEN and CDR2 SYDVKM come from the germline V gene. The CDR3 runs 15 residues. In DNA form, the CDR3 reads TGTGCCAGCAGAACCCGACAACAAACTAATGAAAAACTGTTTTTT. Translation: CASRTRQQTNEKLFF.

The chain carries TRBV29-1 and TRBJ2-3, with D unclear. The CDR3 length is 13 residues. Germline CDR1 is SQVTM and CDR2 is ANQGSEA. Trimming took 7 bases from V and 4 from J, leaving 15 bases between them. CDR3 residues: CSARLDRPDTQYF. The CDR3 DNA reads as TGCAGCGCTAGGCTAGATAGGCCAGATACGCAGTATTTT.

This chain connects TRBV19 to TRBJ2-7; 11 bases fit TRBD1. Germline lookup yields CDR1 LNHDA and CDR2 SQIVND (reference sequence). The CDR3 is made up of 14 amino acids. V trimming: 7 bases; J trimming: 3 bases; junction bases outside the gene matches: 5. The CDR3 loop reads CASTAGTGGYEQYF. CDR3 in DNA: TGTGCCAGTACCGCCGGGACAGGGGGCTACGAGCAGTACTTC.

The chain is built from TRBV25-1 and TRBJ2-3; D might be TRBD2 (6 bases). Germline V gives CDR1 MGHDK, CDR2 SYGVNS. The CDR3 is 16 amino acids. V lost 3 bases, J lost 1 base, and 14 bases lay in between. This CDR3 is CASSDPTGLGTDTQYF. In DNA form, the CDR3 reads TGTGCCAGCAGTGACCCTACGGGACTTGGCACAGATACGCAGTATTTT.

V usage is TRBV4-1 and J usage is TRBJ1-5; tentative D call: TRBD1 (6 bases). Germline lookup yields CDR1 MGHRA and CDR2 YSYEKL. This CDR3 comprises 18 residues. V lost 0 bases to trimming and J lost 2 bases, with 17 bases between them. DNA of the CDR3: TGCGCCAGCAGCCAAGATTGGGCCGCGGGGGCCGGCAATCAGCCCCAGCATTTT. Translating gives CASSQDWAAGAGNQPQHF.

The V gene is TRBV5-1, the J gene TRBJ1-2; unclear D gene. The CDR3 consists of 14 residues. V was shortened by 0 bases and J by 0 bases, with 6 bases between the two germline ends. Germline loops: CDR1 SGHRS, CDR2 YFSETQ. CDR3 residues: CASSLGEPNYGYTF. The CDR3 DNA reads as TGCGCCAGCAGCTTGGGAGAACCTAACTATGGCTACACCTTC.

The rearrangement links TRBV7-2 to TRBJ2-7; the D gene is possibly TRBD1 (6 bases). V was cut by 5 bases and J by 5 bases, with 16 bases left in between. The CDR3 is made up of 14 amino acids. The V gene's germline CDR1 is SGHTA and CDR2 FQGNSA. CDR3 sequence (DNA): TGTGCCAGCAGCCTGGGACACCAATCCGACGAGCAGTACTTC. This sequence encodes CASSLGHQSDEQYF.

The gene calls are TRBV13 and TRBJ1-1; a weak D match, TRBD1 (6 bases). Germline V gives CDR1 PRHDT, CDR2 FYEKMQ (reference sequence). V lost 3 bases and J lost 0, with 20 bases in between. The CDR3 consists of 18 residues. The CDR3 region has the DNA TGTGCCAGCAGCTTCAGGGACATTCCTTTAGGTATGAACACTGAAGCTTTCTTT. Translated: CASSFRDIPLGMNTEAFF.

The chain links TRBV28 to TRBJ1-2; D call uncertain. Germline V gives CDR1 MDHEN, CDR2 SYDVKM. This CDR3 has 12 residues. V lost 3 bases and J lost 4, with 6 bases in between. CDR3 bases: TGTGCCAGCAGTTTCCGCGTCTATGGCTACACCTTC. It codes for CASSFRVYGYTF.

This chain joins TRBV6-1 and TRBJ2-1; D gene uncertain. Germline CDR1 is MNHNS and CDR2 is SASEGT. The CDR3 runs 14 residues. Trimming took off 6 bases at V and 5 bases at J, with 14 bases between the two ends. In DNA form, the CDR3 reads TGTGCCAGCAGCCTCCGGTTTGCAAACAATGAGCAGTTCTTC. This translates into CASSLRFANNEQFF.

This rearrangement joins TRBV7-3 to TRBJ2-6; 10 bases are a match to TRBD2. CDR3 length: 19 amino acids. The germline V gene encodes CDR1 SGHTA and CDR2 FQGTGA. V dropped 3 bases and J dropped 0; count of bases not matched to a gene: 8. CDR3 in DNA: TGTGCCAGCAGCTTCACCGGGACTAGCGTGTTCTCTGGGGCCAACGTCCTGACTTTC. Amino acids: CASSFTGTSVFSGANVLTF.

V is TRBV27 and J is TRBJ2-1, with D maybe TRBD2 (5 bases). This CDR3 spans 14 amino acids. CDR1 MNHEY and CDR2 SMNVEV come from the germline V gene (reference sequence). V gave up 5 bases and J gave up 0 bases, with 8 bases separating them. The CDR3 nucleotides are TGTGCCAGCAGTCCGGGATACTCCTACAATGAGCAGTTCTTC. It yields the protein CASSPGYSYNEQFF.

The J gene is TRBJ1-4, the V gene TRBV11-2; 7 bases align to TRBD1. There are 15 residues in the CDR3. The J segment lost 5 bases and the V segment lost 5 bases, leaving 8 bases of the junction unmatched. Germline V gene sequence: CDR1 SGHAT, CDR2 FQNNGV. As DNA, the CDR3 is TGTGCCAGCAGCGGGGGGACAGTCCTAAATGAAAAACTGTTTTTT. This gives the protein CASSGGTVLNEKLFF.

The chain uses TRBV7-9 and TRBJ2-3; 8 nucleotides agree with TRBD2. Per germline, CDR1 SEHNR and CDR2 FQNEAQ (reference sequence). With 0 bases clipped from V and 3 bases from J, the junction kept 5 bases outside the gene matches. The CDR3 totals 16 residues. The CDR3 DNA sequence: TGTGCCAGCAGCTTAGCGGAAGGCGGGGGGACAGATACGCAGTATTTT. Translating gives CASSLAEGGGTDTQYF. The full variable domain, in which reference TRBV7-9 and TRBJ2-3 provide the parts outside the CDR3, is DTGVSQNPRHKITKRGQNVTFRCDPISEHNRLYWYRQTLGQGPEFLTYFQNEAQLEKSRLLSDRFSAERPKGSFSTLEIQRTEQGDSAMYLCASSLAEGGGTDTQYFGPGTRLTVL.

The chain uses TRBV11-2 and TRBJ1-5; D unresolved. V gave up 0 bases and J gave up 4 bases, with 13 bases separating them. Germline V gene data show CDR1 as SGHAT and CDR2 as FQNNGV. The CDR3 sequence is 16 residues long. The CDR3 DNA sequence: TGTGCCAGCAGCTTAGAAGTTTCGGGAAATAATCAGCCCCAGCATTTT. Translating it yields CASSLEVSGNNQPQHF.

The chain carries TRBV11-2 and TRBJ1-3, with a weak D call TRBD1 (5 bases). Germline loops: CDR1 SGHAT, CDR2 FQNNGV. CDR3 length: 16 residues. V lost 5 bases and J 0 bases, leaving 14 bases between the germline ends. The CDR3: CASSDIRDSSGNTIYF. As DNA, the CDR3 is TGTGCCAGCAGCGACATCCGGGACTCCTCTGGAAACACCATATATTTT.

V is TRBV10-2 and J is TRBJ1-1; D is perhaps TRBD1 (6 bases). The CDR3 length is 14 residues. Trimming cost V 3 bases and J 3 bases, with 11 bases left between them. Germline CDR1 WSHSY, CDR2 SAAADI. CDR3 nucleotides: TGCGCCAGCAGTGACACAGGGCGGGACACTGAAGCTTTCTTT. This codes for CASSDTGRDTEAFF.

V gene TRBV29-1 combines with J gene TRBJ2-5, with D possibly being TRBD2 (5 bases). Near its end, the DNA agrees better with TRBJ2-7, so the J call may be wrong. This CDR3 contains 11 residues. The germline V gene encodes CDR1 SQVTM and CDR2 ANQGSEA. The CDR3 sequence: CSVRGEYEQYF. DNA for the CDR3: TGCAGCGTCCGGGGAGAATACGAGCAGTACTTC.

V usage is TRBV6-6 and J usage is TRBJ1-3; no definite D call. V dropped 0 bases and J dropped 0 bases, with 3 bases sitting between them. There are 14 residues in the CDR3. Germline CDR1 reads MNHNY; CDR2 reads SVGAGI (reference sequence). The chain's CDR3 is CASSYSVSGNTIYF. The DNA of the CDR3 is TGTGCCAGCAGTTACTCGGTCTCTGGAAACACCATATATTTT.

This chain links TRBV28 with TRBJ1-6, with 8 bases fitting TRBD1. Trimming at V came to 4 bases and at J to 10 bases, leaving 18 bases not matched to a gene. This CDR3 spans 18 amino acids. The V gene's germline CDR1 is MDHEN and CDR2 SYDVKM. CDR3 region: CASSWRGRGDRGYSPLHF. The CDR3 DNA reads as TGTGCCAGCAGTTGGCGAGGGCGGGGTGACAGGGGTTACTCACCCCTCCACTTT.

The V call is TRBV7-8, the J call TRBJ2-2; D unclear. The V and J ends lost 5 bases and 3 bases respectively, with 13 bases between them. CDR3 length equals 15 residues. Germline V gives CDR1 SGHVS, CDR2 FQNEAQ. The CDR3 region has the DNA TGTGCCAGCAGCCCGCTGGACCAACACACCGGGGAGCTGTTTTTT. This codes for CASSPLDQHTGELFF.

CDR3 region: CASSLGVLQFF. For the CDR3, the DNA is TGTGCCAGCAGTTTAGGGGTTTTACAGTTCTTC. The chain joins TRBV27 to TRBJ2-1; D not resolved. The CDR3 contains 11 residues. CDR1 and CDR2 from the germline V gene are MNHEY and SMNVEV (reference sequence). Trimming took 2 bases from V and 13 from J, leaving 9 bases between them.

The chain joins TRBV18 to TRBJ1-1; tentative D call: TRBD1 (6 bases). Germline loops: CDR1 KGHSH, CDR2 LQKENI. This CDR3 has 17 amino acids. Trimming cost V 4 bases and J 7 bases, with 25 bases left between them. Here the CDR3 DNA reads TGTGCCAGCTCACAACCGGGACATCAAAAGCTGAGGGGTGAAGCTTTCTTT. Protein sequence: CASSQPGHQKLRGEAFF.

The genes are TRBV18 and TRBJ1-1, with 9 bases aligning to TRBD1. V was pared by 6 bases and J by 1 base, with 9 bases of the junction left unmatched. Germline V gives CDR1 KGHSH, CDR2 LQKENI. The CDR3 runs 16 residues. CDR3 sequence reads: CASSPTGGFGNTEAFF. The DNA for the CDR3 is TGTGCCAGCTCGCCTACAGGGGGCTTCGGGAACACTGAAGCTTTCTTT.

This clone was detected only a few times. The rearrangement uses TRBV6-5 and TRBJ1-1; D perhaps matches TRBD1 (5 bases). The CDR3 sequence is 12 residues long. Trimming took 4 bases from V and 3 from J, leaving 6 bases between them. Germline assignment: CDR1 MNHEY and CDR2 SVGAGI. CDR3 sequence: CASSWGDTEAFF. The CDR3, as DNA: TGTGCCAGCAGTTGGGGGGACACTGAAGCTTTCTTT.